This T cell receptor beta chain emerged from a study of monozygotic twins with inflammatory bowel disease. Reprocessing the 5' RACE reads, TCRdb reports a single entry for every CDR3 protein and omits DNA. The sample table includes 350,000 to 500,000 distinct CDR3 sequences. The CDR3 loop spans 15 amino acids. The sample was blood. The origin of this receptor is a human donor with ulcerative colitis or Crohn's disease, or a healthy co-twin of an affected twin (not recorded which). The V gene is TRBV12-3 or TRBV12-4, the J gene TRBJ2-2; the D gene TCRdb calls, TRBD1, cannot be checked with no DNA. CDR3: CASSTYRGDTGELFF.